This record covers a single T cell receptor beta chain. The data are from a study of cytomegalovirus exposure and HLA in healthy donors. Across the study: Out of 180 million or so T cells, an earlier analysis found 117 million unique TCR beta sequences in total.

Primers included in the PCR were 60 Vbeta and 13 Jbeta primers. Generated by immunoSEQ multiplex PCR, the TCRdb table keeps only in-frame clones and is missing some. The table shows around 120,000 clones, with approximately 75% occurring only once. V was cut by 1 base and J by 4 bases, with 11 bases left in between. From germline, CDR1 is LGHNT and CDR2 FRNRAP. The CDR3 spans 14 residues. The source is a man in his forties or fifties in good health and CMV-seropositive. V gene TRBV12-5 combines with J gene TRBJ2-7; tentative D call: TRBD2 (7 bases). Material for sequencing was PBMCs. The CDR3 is CASGLEGGTYEQYF. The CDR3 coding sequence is TGTGCTAGTGGTTTGGAGGGGGGGACATACGAGCAGTACTTC.